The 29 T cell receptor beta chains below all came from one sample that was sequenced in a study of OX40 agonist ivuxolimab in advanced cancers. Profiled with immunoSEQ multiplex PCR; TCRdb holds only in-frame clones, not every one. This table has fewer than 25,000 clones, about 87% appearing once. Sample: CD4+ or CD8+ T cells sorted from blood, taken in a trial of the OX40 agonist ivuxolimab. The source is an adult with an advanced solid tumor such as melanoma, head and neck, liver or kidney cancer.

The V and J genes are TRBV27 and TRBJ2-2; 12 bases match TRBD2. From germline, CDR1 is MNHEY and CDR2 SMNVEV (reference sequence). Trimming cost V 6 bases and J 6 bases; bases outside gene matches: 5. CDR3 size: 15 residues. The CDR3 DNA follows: TGTGCCAGCAGGAGACTAGCGGGAGAGTCCGGGGAGCTGTTTTTT. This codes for CASRRLAGESGELFF.

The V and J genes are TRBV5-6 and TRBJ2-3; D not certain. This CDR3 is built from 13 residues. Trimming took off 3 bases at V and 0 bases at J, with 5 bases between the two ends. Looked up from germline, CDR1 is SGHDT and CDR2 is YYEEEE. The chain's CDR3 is CASSSGSTDTQYF. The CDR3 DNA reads TGTGCCAGCAGCTCCGGGAGCACAGATACGCAGTATTTT.

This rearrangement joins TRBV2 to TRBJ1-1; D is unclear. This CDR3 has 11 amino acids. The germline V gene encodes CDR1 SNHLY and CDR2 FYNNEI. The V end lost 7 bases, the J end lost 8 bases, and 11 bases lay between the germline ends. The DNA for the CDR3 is TGTGCCAGCAACTACCACAGCGAAGCTTTCTTT. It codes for CASNYHSEAFF.

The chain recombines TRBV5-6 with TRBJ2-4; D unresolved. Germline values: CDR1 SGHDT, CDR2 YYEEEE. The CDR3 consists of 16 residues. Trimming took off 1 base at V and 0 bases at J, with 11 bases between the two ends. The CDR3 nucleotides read TGTGCCAGCAGCTTGTACTCGGATCTAGCCAAAAACATTCAGTACTTC. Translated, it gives CASSLYSDLAKNIQYF.

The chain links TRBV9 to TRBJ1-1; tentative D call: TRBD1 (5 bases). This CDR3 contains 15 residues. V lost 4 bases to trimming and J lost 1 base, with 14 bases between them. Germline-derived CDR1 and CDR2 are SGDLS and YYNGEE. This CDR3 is CASSPGLGRNTEAFF. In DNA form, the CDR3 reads TGTGCCAGCAGCCCGGGACTTGGCAGGAACACTGAAGCTTTCTTT.

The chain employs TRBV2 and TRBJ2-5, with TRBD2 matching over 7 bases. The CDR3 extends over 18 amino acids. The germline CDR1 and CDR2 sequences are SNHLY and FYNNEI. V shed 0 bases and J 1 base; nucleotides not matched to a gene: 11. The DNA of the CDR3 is TGTGCCAGCAGTGAAGCACGGAGGGGACGGACTAGCCAAGAGACCCAGTACTTC. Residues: CASSEARRGRTSQETQYF.

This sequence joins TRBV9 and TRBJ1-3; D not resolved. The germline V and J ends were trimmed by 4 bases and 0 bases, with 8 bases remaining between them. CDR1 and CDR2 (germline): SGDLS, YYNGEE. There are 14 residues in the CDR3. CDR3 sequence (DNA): TGTGCCAGCAGCCCTCAGATCTCTGGAAACACCATATATTTT. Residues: CASSPQISGNTIYF.

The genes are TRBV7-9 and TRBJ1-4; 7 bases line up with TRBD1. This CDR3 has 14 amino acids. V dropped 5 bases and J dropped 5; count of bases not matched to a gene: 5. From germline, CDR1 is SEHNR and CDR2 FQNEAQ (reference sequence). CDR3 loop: CASSDGTENEKLFF. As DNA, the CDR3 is TGTGCCAGCAGCGACGGGACAGAAAATGAAAAACTGTTTTTT.

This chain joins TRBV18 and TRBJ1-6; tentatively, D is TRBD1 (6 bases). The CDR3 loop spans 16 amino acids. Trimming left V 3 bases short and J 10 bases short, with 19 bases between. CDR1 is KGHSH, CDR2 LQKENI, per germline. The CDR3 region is CASSPAWQQGNSPLHF. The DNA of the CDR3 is TGTGCCAGCTCACCCGCCTGGCAACAGGGAAACTCACCCCTCCACTTT.

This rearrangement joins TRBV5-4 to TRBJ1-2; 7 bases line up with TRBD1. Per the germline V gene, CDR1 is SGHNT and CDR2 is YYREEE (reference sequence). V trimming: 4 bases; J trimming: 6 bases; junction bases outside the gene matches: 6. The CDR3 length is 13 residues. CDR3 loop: CASSRDRAHGYTF. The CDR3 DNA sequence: TGTGCCAGCAGCCGTGACAGGGCCCATGGCTACACCTTC.

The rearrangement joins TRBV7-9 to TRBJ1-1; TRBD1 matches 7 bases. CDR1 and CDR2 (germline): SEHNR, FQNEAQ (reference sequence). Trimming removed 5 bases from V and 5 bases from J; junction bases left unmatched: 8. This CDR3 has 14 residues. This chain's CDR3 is CASSARQGITEAFF. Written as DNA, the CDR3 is TGTGCCAGCAGCGCCCGACAGGGAATTACTGAAGCTTTCTTT.

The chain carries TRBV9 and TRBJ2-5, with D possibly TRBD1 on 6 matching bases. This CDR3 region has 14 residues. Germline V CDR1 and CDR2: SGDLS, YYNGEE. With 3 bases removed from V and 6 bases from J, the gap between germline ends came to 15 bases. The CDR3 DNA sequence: TGTGCCAGCAGCGCCGCGGTCAGGGGACAGACCCAGTACTTC. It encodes CASSAAVRGQTQYF.

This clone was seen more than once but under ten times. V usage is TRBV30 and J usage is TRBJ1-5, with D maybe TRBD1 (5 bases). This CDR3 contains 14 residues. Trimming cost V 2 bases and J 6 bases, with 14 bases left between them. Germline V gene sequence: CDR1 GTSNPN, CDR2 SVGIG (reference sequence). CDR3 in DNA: TGTGCCTGGAGTAAGGACACGGCAGCTCAGCCCCAGCATTTT. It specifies CAWSKDTAAQPQHF.

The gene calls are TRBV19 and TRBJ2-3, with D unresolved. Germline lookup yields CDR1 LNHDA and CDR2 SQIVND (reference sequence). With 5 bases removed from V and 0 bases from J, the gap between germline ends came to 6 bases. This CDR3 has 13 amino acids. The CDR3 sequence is CASSLTSTDTQYF. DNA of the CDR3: TGTGCCAGTAGTCTAACTAGCACAGATACGCAGTATTTT. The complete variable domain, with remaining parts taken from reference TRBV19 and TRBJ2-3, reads DGGITQSPKYLFRKEGQNVTLSCEQNLNHDAMYWYRQDPGQGLRLIYYSQIVNDFQKGDIAEGYSVSREKKESFPLTVTSAQKNPTAFYLCASSLTSTDTQYFGPGTRLTVL.

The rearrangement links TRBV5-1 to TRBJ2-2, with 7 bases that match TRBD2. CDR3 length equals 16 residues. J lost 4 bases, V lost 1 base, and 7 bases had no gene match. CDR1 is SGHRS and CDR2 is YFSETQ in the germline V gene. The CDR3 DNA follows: TGCGCCAGCAGCTTGACCGGGACTAACCCCACCGGGGAGCTGTTTTTT. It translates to CASSLTGTNPTGELFF.

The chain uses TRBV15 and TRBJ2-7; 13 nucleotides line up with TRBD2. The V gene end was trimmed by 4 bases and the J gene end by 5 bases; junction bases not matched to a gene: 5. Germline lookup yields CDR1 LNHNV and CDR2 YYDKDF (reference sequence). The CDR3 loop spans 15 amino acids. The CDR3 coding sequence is TGTGCCACCAGCATAGGACTAGCGGGGGCAAACGAGCAGTACTTC. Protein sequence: CATSIGLAGANEQYF.

The CDR3 is CASSPLIGLDTEAFF. DNA for the CDR3: TGTGCCAGCAGCCCCCTGATAGGGTTGGACACTGAAGCTTTCTTT. The V gene is TRBV11-2, the J gene TRBJ1-1; D uncertain. Per the germline V gene, CDR1 is SGHAT and CDR2 is FQNNGV. V lost 5 bases and J 3 bases, leaving 16 bases between the germline ends. The CDR3 contains 15 residues. Based on the CDR3 plus reference TRBV11-2 and TRBJ1-1, the full variable domain is EAGVAQSPRYKIIEKRQSVAFWCNPISGHATLYWYQQILGQGPKLLIQFQNNGVVDDSQLPKDRFSAERLKGVDSTLKIQPAKLEDSAVYLCASSPLIGLDTEAFFGQGTRLTVV.

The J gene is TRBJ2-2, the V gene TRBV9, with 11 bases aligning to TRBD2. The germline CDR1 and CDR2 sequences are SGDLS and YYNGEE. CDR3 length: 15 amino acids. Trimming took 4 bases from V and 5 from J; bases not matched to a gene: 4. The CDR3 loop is CASSLAGGRTGELFF. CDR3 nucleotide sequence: TGTGCCAGCAGCCTAGCGGGAGGAAGGACCGGGGAGCTGTTTTTT.

CDR3 bases: TGTGCCAGCACTGGGTTTTTGCCTAATGGCTACACCTTC. As protein: CASTGFLPNGYTF. The chain couples TRBV6-5 to TRBJ1-2; D unclear. With 7 bases removed from V and 6 bases from J, the gap between germline ends came to 15 bases. This CDR3 has 13 residues. Germline assignment: CDR1 MNHEY and CDR2 SVGAGI.

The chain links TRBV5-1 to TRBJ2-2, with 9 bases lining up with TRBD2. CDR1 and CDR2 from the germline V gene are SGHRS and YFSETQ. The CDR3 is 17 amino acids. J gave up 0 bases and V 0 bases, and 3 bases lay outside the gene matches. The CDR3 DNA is TGCGCCAGCAGCTTGGGGACTAGCGCTTCGAACACCGGGGAGCTGTTTTTT. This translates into CASSLGTSASNTGELFF. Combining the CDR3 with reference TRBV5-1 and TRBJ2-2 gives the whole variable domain KAGVTQTPRYLIKTRGQQVTLSCSPISGHRSVSWYQQTPGQGLQFLFEYFSETQRNKGNFPGRFSGRQFSNSRSEMNVSTLELGDSALYLCASSLGTSASNTGELFFGEGSRLTVL.

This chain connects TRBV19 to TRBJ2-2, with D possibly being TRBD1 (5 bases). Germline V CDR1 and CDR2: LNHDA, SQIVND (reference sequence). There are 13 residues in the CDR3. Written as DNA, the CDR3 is TGTGCTATGCAGGGTTCGAACACCGGGGAGCTGTTTTTT. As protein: CAMQGSNTGELFF.

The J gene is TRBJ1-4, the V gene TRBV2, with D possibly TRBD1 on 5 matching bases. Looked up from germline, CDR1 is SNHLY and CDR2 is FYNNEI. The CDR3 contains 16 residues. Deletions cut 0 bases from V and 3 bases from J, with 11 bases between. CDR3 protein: CASSEARGIPNEKLFF. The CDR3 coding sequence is TGTGCCAGCAGTGAAGCGCGGGGGATACCTAATGAAAAACTGTTTTTT.

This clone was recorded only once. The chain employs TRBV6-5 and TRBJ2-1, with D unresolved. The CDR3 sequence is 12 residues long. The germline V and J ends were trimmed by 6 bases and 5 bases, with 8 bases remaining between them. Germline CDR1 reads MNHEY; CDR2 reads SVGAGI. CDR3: CASRSQHNEQFF. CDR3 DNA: TGTGCCAGCAGGTCTCAACACAATGAGCAGTTCTTC.

The CDR3 sequence is CASSEGTYSYEQYF. CDR3 DNA sequence: TGTGCCAGCAGTGAAGGGACATACTCCTACGAGCAGTACTTC. This chain links TRBV2 with TRBJ2-7; tentatively, D is TRBD1 (5 bases). V gave up 1 base and J gave up 0 bases, with 7 bases separating them. In germline, CDR1 is SNHLY, CDR2 FYNNEI. The CDR3 covers 14 residues.

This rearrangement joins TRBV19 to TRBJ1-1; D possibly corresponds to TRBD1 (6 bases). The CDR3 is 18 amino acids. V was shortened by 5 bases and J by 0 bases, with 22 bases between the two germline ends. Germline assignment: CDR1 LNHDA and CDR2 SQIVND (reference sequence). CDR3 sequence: CASSPGGGRGPMNTEAFF. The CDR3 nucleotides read TGTGCCAGTAGTCCTGGGGGCGGGCGGGGACCCATGAACACTGAAGCTTTCTTT.

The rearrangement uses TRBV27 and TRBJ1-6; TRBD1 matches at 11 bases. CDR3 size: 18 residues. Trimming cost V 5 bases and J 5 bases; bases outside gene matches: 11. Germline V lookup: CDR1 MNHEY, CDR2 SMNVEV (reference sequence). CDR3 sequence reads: CASSPSRTGGDHNSPLHF. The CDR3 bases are TGTGCCAGCAGTCCTAGCCGGACAGGGGGCGACCATAATTCACCCCTCCACTTT.

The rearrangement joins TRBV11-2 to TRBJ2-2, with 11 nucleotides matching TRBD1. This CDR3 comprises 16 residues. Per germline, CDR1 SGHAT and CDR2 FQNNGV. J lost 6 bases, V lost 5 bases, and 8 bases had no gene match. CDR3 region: CASSHTRDRGAGELFF. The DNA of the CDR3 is TGTGCCAGCAGCCACACTCGGGACAGGGGGGCCGGGGAGCTGTTTTTT.

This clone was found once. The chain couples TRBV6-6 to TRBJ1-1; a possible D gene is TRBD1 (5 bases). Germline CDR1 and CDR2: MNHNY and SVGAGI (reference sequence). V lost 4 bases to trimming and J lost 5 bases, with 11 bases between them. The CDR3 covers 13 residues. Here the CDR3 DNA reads TGTGCCAGCAGTTTATCTAGGGGTACTGAAGCTTTCTTT. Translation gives CASSLSRGTEAFF.

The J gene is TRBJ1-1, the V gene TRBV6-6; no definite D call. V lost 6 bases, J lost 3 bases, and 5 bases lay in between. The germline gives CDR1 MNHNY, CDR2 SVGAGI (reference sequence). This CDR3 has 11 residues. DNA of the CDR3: TGTGCCAGCAGACGCGACACTGAAGCTTTCTTT. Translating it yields CASRRDTEAFF.